This TCR beta chain was recorded in a study of a mutant IDH1 vaccine in newly diagnosed glioma. This table comes from immunoSEQ multiplex PCR, and its TCRdb copy is limited to in-frame clones, with some not included. The sample contains 35,000 to 45,000 clones, more than 80% of which appear only once. For this clone: Its antigen is as yet unknown.

The germline gives CDR1 SNHLY, CDR2 FYNNEI. The CDR3 has 14 residues. V shed 7 bases and J shed 6 bases, with 15 bases lying between them. The time point was: week 5, during vaccination. Doses comprised 300 ug of mutant IDH1 20-mer peptide each, plus topical imiquimod. The chain carries TRBV2 and TRBJ2-2; D perhaps matches TRBD2 (5 bases). The TCR comes from a man between 50 and 59 years old with glioma. The input for sequencing was PBMCs, taken from a glioma patient whose treatment included an IDH1 peptide vaccine. This CDR3 is CASKHTSFPGELFF. CDR3 nucleotides: TGTGCCAGCAAACATACTAGTTTCCCCGGGGAGCTGTTTTTT.